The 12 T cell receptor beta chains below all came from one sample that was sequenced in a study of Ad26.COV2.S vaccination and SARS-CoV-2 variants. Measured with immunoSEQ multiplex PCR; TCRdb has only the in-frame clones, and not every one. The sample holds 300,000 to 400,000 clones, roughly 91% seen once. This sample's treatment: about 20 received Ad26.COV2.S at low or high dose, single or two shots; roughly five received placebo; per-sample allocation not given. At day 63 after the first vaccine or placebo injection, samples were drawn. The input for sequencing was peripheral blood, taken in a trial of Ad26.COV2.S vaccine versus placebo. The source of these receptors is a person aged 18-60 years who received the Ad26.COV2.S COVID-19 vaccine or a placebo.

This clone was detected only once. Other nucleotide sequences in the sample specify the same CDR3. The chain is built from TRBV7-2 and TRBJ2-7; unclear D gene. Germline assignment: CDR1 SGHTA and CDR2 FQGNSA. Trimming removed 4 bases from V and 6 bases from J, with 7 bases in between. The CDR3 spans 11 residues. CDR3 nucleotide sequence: TGTGCCAGCAGCTCAGGCTTCGAGCAGTACTTC. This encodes CASSSGFEQYF. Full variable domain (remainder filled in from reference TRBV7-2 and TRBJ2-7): GAGVSQSPSNKVTEKGKDVELRCDPISGHTALYWYRQSLGQGLEFLIYFQGNSAPDKSGLPSDRFSAERTGGSVSTLTIQRTQQEDSAVYLCASSSGFEQYFGPGTRLTVT.

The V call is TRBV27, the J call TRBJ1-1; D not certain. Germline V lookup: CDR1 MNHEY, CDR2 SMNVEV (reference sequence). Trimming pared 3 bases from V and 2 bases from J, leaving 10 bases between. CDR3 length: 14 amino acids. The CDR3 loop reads CASSLGLRNTEAFF. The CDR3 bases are TGTGCCAGCAGTTTGGGTCTCCGAAACACTGAAGCTTTCTTT.

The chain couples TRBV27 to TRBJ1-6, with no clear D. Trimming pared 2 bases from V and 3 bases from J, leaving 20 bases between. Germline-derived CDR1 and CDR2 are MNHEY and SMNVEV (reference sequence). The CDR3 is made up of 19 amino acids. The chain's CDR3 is CASSLVRGVEAGYNSPLHF. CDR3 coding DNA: TGTGCCAGCAGTTTAGTTCGGGGTGTCGAGGCCGGCTATAATTCACCCCTCCACTTT.

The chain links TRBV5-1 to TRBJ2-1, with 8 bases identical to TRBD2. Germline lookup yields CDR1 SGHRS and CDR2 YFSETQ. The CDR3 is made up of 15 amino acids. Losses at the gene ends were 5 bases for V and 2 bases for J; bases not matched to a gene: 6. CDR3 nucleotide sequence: TGCGCCAGCAGTGAGGGCGGGGGGACCTACAATGAGCAGTTCTTC. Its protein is CASSEGGGTYNEQFF.

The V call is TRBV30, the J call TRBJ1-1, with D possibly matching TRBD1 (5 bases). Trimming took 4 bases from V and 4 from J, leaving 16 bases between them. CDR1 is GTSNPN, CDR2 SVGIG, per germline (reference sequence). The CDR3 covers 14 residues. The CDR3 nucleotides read TGTGCCTGGAAGTTCAGGGTCAGCGGCACTGAAGCTTTCTTT. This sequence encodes CAWKFRVSGTEAFF.

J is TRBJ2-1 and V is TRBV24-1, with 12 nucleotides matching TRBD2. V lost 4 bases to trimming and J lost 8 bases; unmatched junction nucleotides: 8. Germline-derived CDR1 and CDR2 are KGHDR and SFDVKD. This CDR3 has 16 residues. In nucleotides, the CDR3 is TGTGCCACCAGTGAGGCGACTAGCGGGGGAGGGTATGAGCAGTTCTTC. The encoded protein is CATSEATSGGGYEQFF.

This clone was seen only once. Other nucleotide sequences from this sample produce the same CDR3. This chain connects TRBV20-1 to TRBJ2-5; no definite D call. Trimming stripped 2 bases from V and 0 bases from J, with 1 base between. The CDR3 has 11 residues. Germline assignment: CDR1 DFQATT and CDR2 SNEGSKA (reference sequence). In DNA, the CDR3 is TGCAGTGCTAGATACCAAGAGACCCAGTACTTC. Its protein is CSARYQETQYF.

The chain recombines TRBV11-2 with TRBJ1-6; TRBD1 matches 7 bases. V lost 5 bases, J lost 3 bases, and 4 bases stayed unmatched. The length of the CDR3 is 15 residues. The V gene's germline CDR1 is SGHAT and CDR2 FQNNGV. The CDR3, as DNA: TGTGCCAGCAGCCCGGGACAGAACTATAATTCACCCCTCCACTTT. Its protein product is CASSPGQNYNSPLHF.

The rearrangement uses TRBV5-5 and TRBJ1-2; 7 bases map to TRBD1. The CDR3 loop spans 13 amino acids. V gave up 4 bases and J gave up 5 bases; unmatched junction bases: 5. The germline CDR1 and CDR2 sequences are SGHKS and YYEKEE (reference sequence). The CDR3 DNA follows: TGTGCCAGCAGCGGGGGACAGCCGTATGGCTACACCTTC. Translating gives CASSGGQPYGYTF. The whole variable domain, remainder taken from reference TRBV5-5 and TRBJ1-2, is DAGVTQSPTHLIKTRGQQVTLRCSPISGHKSVSWYQQVLGQGPQFIFQYYEKEERGRGNFPDRFSARQFPNYSSELNVNALLLGDSALYLCASSGGQPYGYTFGSGTRLTVV.

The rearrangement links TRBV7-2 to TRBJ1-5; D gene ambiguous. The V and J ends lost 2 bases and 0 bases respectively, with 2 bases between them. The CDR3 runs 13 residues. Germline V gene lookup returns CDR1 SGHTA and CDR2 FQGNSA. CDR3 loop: CASSLNSNQPQHF. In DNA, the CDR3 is TGTGCCAGCAGCTTAAATAGCAATCAGCCCCAGCATTTT.

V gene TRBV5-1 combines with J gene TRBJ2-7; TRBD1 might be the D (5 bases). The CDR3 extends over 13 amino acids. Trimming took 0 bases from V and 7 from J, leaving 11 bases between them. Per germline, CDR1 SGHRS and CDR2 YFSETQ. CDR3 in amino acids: CASSLGFQGEQYF. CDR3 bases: TGCGCCAGCAGCTTGGGTTTCCAGGGTGAGCAGTACTTC. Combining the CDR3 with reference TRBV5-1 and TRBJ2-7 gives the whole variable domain KAGVTQTPRYLIKTRGQQVTLSCSPISGHRSVSWYQQTPGQGLQFLFEYFSETQRNKGNFPGRFSGRQFSNSRSEMNVSTLELGDSALYLCASSLGFQGEQYFGPGTRLTVT.

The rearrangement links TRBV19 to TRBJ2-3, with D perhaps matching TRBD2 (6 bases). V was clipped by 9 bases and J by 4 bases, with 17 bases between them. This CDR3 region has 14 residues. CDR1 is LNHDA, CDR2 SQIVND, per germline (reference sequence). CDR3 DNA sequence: TGTGCCAGCCGACGGGGGACGCATGCAGATACGCAGTATTTT. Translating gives CASRRGTHADTQYF. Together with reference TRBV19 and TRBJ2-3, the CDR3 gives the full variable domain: DGGITQSPKYLFRKEGQNVTLSCEQNLNHDAMYWYRQDPGQGLRLIYYSQIVNDFQKGDIAEGYSVSREKKESFPLTVTSAQKNPTAFYLCASRRGTHADTQYFGPGTRLTVL.